Shown below are 10 T cell receptor beta chains from a single sample sequenced in a study of shared clonotypes between healthy human individuals. This table comes from immunoSEQ multiplex PCR, and its TCRdb copy is limited to in-frame clones, with some not included. The repertoire consists of around 1.6 million clones, with around 98% occurring once and the leading ten covering about 0.42%. Sequencing was performed on naive CD4+ T cells sorted from blood. The subset is: CD45RA+ positively selected. Receptors originate from a man aged 25-45 years in good health.

The CDR3 spells CASSATGGQYEQYF. The DNA for the CDR3 is TGTGCCAGCAGCGCAACCGGGGGACAGTACGAGCAGTACTTC. The gene calls are TRBV9 and TRBJ2-7, with D perhaps TRBD1 (7 bases). This CDR3 region has 14 residues. The germline V and J ends were trimmed by 3 bases and 4 bases, with 14 bases remaining between them. CDR1 and CDR2 from the germline V gene are SGDLS and YYNGEE.

As concerns this clone: Other DNA sequences from this sample encode an identical CDR3 as well. V usage is TRBV5-1 and J usage is TRBJ1-2; a weak D match, TRBD1 (6 bases). CDR3 length equals 13 residues. Per the germline V gene, CDR1 is SGHRS and CDR2 is YFSETQ. Trimming cost V 2 bases and J 2 bases, with 7 bases left between them. The CDR3 coding sequence is TGCGCCAGCAGCTTAGGACAGAACTATGGCTACACCTTC. Amino acids: CASSLGQNYGYTF.

The CDR3 here is CASSPEISSYNEQFF. Written as DNA, the CDR3 is TGTGCCAGCAGCCCAGAAATTAGCTCCTACAATGAGCAGTTCTTC. The chain has TRBV11-2 and TRBJ2-1; no clear D. The germline V gene has CDR1 SGHAT and CDR2 FQNNGV. The CDR3 has 15 amino acids. V was cut by 5 bases and J by 0 bases, with 11 bases left in between.

The chain carries TRBV18 and TRBJ2-3; 11 bases are shared with TRBD2. Germline CDR1 reads KGHSH; CDR2 reads LQKENI. Germline trimming cut 3 bases from V and 4 bases from J; bases unmatched to any gene: 15. The CDR3 spans 19 residues. CDR3 coding DNA: TGTGCCAGCTCACCCCGCCTAGCGGGAGGCCGCGGGACCCCAGATACGCAGTATTTT. As protein: CASSPRLAGGRGTPDTQYF.

The rearrangement joins TRBV2 to TRBJ2-5; D is uncertain. Between the trimmed V and J ends, which lost 0 bases and 6 bases, there was a span of 2 bases. The CDR3 is made up of 11 amino acids. Germline V gives CDR1 SNHLY, CDR2 FYNNEI. The CDR3 DNA reads as TGTGCCAGCAGTGAAGCGAAGACCCAGTACTTC. This encodes CASSEAKTQYF.

The genes are TRBV27 and TRBJ2-3; 12 bases fit TRBD1. Trimming removed 3 bases from V and 4 bases from J; junction bases left unmatched: 5. Germline-derived CDR1 and CDR2 are MNHEY and SMNVEV (reference sequence). The CDR3 contains 16 residues. CDR3 DNA sequence: TGTGCCAGCAGTTTCCGGGACAGGGGGCTCTCAGATACGCAGTATTTT. This sequence encodes CASSFRDRGLSDTQYF.

The chain combines TRBV28 with TRBJ1-4; 7 bases are shared with TRBD1. CDR3 length equals 16 residues. Germline lookup yields CDR1 MDHEN and CDR2 SYDVKM. The ends lost 4 bases at V and 8 bases at J; junction bases unmatched: 13. The CDR3: CASSYLRQGIGEKLFF. The DNA of the CDR3 is TGTGCCAGCAGTTACCTGAGACAGGGTATCGGGGAAAAACTGTTTTTT.

The chain employs TRBV10-2 and TRBJ2-1; D call uncertain. CDR1 and CDR2 from the germline V gene are WSHSY and SAAADI. Trimming left V 7 bases short and J 3 bases short, with 10 bases between. The CDR3 is 13 residues long. As DNA, the CDR3 is TGCGCCAGCAATCCTAGAGGCTACAATGAGCAGTTCTTC. Residues: CASNPRGYNEQFF.

The chain is built from TRBV28 and TRBJ1-4; 9 nucleotides match TRBD1. CDR1 MDHEN and CDR2 SYDVKM come from the germline V gene. This CDR3 region has 12 residues. CDR3 in amino acids: CVTGGAAEKLFF. The DNA for the CDR3 is TGTGTCACAGGGGGCGCGGCCGAAAAACTGTTTTTT.

V and J are TRBV5-1 and TRBJ2-5; TRBD1 might be the D (5 bases). This CDR3 region has 13 residues. V was trimmed by 1 base and J by 5 bases, leaving 9 bases between them. The germline V gene encodes CDR1 SGHRS and CDR2 YFSETQ. The CDR3 coding sequence is TGCGCCAGCAGCTTGAGGGGTCTGGAGACCCAGTACTTC. It encodes CASSLRGLETQYF.